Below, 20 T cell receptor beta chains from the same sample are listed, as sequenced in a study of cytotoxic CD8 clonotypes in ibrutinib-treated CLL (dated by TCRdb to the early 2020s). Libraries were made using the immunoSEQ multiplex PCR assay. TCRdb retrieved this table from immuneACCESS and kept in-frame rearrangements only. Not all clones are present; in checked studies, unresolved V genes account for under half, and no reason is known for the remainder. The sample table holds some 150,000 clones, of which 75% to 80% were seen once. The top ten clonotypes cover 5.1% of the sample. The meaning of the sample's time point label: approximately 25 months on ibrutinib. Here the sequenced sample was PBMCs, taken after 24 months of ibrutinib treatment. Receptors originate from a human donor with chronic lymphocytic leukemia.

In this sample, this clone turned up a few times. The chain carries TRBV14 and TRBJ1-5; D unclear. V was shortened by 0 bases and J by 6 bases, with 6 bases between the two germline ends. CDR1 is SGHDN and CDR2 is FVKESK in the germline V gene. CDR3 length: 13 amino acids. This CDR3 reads CASSQDWGQPQHF. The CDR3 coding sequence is TGTGCCAGCAGCCAAGACTGGGGTCAGCCCCAGCATTTT.

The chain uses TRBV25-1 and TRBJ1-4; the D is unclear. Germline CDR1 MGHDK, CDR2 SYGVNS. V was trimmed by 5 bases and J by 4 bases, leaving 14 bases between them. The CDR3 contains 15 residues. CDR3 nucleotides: TGTGCCAGCAGTCCCCCACCAGGCCGTAATGAAAAACTGTTTTTT. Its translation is CASSPPPGRNEKLFF.

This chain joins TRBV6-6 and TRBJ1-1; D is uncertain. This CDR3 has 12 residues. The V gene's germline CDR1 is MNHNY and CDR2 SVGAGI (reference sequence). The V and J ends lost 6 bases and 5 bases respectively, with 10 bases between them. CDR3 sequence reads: CASSPLRTEAFF. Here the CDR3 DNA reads TGTGCCAGCAGCCCCCTGAGGACTGAAGCTTTCTTT.

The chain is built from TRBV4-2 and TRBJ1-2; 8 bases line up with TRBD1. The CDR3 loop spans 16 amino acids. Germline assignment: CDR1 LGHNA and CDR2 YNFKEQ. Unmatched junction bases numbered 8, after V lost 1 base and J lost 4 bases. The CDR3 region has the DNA TGTGCCAGCAGCCAAGGGCCGGGACAGGATGGCTATGGCTACACCTTC. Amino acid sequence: CASSQGPGQDGYGYTF.

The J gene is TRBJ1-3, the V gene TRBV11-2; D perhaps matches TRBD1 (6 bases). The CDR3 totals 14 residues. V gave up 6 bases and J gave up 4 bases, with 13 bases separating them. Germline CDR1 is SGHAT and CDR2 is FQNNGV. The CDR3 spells CASSTTGPGNTIYF. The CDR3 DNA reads TGTGCCAGCAGTACAACAGGGCCCGGAAACACCATATATTTT.

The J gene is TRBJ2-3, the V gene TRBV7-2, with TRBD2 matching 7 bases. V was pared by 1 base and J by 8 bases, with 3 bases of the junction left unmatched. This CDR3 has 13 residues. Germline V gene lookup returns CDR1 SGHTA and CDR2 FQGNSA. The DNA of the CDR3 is TGTGCCAGCAGCTTAGAGGGGAGGGCTACGCAGTATTTT. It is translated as CASSLEGRATQYF.

The CDR3 region is CASSSSTGLGTDTQYF. CDR3 sequence (DNA): TGTGCCAGCAGCTCCTCCACAGGGTTGGGCACAGATACGCAGTATTTT. This chain uses TRBV7-3 with TRBJ2-3, with D tentatively TRBD1 (6 bases). The CDR3 length is 16 residues. V dropped 4 bases and J dropped 1 base, with 15 bases sitting between them. CDR1 SGHTA and CDR2 FQGTGA come from the germline V gene.

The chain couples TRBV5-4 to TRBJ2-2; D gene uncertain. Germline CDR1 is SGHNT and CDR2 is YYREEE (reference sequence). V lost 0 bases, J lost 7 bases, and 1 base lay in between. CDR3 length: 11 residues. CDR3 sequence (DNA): TGTGCCAGCAGCTTGGACGGGGAGCTGTTTTTT. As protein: CASSLDGELFF.

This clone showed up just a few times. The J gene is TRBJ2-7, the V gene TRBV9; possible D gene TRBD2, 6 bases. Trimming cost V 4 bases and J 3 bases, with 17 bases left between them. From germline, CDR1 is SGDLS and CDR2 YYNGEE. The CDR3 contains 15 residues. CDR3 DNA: TGTGCCAGCAGCCCTCGGGCTAGCGACTTCTACGAGCAGTACTTC. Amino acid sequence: CASSPRASDFYEQYF.

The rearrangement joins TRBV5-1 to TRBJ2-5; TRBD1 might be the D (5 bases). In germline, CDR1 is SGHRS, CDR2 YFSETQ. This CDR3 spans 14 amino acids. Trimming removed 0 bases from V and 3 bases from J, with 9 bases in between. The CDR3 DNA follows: TGCGCCAGCAGCTTGGTACAGGCGGAAGAGACCCAGTACTTC. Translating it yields CASSLVQAEETQYF.

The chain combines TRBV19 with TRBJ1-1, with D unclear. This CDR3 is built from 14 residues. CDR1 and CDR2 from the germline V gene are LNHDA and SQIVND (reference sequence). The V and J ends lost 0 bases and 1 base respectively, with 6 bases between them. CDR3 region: CASSIDFRNTEAFF. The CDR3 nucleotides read TGTGCCAGTAGTATAGATTTCCGGAACACTGAAGCTTTCTTT.

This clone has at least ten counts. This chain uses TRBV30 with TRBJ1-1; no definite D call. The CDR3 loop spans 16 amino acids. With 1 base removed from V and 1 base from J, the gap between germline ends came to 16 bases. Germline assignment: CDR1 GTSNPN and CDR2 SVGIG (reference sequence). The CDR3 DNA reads TGTGCCTGGAGTGAAACAGACACCTCAGGGAACACTGAAGCTTTCTTT. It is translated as CAWSETDTSGNTEAFF. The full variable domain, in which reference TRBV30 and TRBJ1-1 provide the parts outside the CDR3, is SQTIHQWPATLVQPVGSPLSLECTVEGTSNPNLYWYRQAAGRGLQLLFYSVGIGQISSEVPQNLSASRPQDRQFILSSKKLLLSDSGFYLCAWSETDTSGNTEAFFGQGTRLTVV.

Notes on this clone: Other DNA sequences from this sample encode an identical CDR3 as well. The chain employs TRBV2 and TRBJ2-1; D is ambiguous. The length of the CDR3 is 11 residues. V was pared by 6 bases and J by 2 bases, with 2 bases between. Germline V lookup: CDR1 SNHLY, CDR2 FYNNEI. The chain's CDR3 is CASSPYNEQFF. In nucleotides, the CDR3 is TGTGCCAGCAGCCCCTACAATGAGCAGTTCTTC.

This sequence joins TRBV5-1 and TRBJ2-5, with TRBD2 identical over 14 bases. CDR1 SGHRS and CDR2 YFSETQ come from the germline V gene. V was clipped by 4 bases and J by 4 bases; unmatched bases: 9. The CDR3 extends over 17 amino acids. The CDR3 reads CASSQPRLAGGGETQYF. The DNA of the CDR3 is TGCGCCAGCAGCCAACCACGACTAGCGGGAGGGGGAGAGACCCAGTACTTC.

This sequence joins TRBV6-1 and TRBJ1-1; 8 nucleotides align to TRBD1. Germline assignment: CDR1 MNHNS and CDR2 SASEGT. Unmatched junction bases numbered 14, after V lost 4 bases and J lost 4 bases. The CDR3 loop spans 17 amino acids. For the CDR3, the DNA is TGTGCCAGCAGTGCCCCCACAGGGGGGGAATGGAGCACTGAAGCTTTCTTT. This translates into CASSAPTGGEWSTEAFF.

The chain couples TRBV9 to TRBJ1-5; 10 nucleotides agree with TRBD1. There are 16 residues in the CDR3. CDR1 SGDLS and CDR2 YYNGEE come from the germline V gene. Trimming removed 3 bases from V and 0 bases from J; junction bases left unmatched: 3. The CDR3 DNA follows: TGTGCCAGCAGCGCCGGGACAGGGGATAGCAATCAGCCCCAGCATTTT. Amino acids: CASSAGTGDSNQPQHF. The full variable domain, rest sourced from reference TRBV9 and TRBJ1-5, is DSGVTQTPKHLITATGQRVTLRCSPRSGDLSVYWYQQSLDQGLQFLIQYYNGEERAKGNILERFSAQQFPDLHSELNLSSLELGDSALYFCASSAGTGDSNQPQHFGDGTRLSIL.

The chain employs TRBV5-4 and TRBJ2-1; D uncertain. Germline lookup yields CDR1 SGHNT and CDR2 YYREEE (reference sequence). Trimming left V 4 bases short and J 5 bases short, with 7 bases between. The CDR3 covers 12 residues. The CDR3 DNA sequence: TGTGCCAGCAGCCCCAGCGACAATGAGCAGTTCTTC. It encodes CASSPSDNEQFF.

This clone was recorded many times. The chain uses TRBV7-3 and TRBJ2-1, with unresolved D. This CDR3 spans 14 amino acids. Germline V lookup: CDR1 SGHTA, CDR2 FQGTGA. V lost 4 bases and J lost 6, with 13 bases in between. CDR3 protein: CASSSRPDLNEQFF. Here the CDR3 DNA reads TGTGCCAGCAGCTCCCGTCCCGACCTCAATGAGCAGTTCTTC.

The DNA of the CDR3 is TGTGCCAGCAGTCGGACAGCAACTAGCACAGATACGCAGTATTTT. Its protein product is CASSRTATSTDTQYF. The chain has TRBV7-6 and TRBJ2-3, with D possibly TRBD1 on 6 matching bases. The CDR3 spans 15 residues. Germline CDR1 reads SGHVS; CDR2 reads FNYEAQ. Trimming removed 6 bases from V and 0 bases from J, with 13 bases in between.

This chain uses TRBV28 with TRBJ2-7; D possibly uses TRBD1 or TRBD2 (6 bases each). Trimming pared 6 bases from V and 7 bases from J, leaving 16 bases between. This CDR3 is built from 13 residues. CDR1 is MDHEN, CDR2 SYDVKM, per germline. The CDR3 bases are TGTGCCAGCAGCCCAACAGGGACTGGAGAGCAGTACTTC. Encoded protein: CASSPTGTGEQYF.